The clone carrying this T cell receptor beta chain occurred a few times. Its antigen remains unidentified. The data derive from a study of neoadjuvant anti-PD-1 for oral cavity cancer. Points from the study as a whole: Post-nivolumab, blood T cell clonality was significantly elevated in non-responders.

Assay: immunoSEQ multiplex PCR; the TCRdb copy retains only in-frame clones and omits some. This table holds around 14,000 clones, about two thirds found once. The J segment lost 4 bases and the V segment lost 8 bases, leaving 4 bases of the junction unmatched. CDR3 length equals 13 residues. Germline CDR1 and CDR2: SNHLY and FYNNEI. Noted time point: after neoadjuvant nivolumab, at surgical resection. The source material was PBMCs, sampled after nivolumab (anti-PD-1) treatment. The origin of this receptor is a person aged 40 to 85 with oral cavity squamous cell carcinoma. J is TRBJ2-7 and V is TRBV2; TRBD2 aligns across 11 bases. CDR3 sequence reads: CASVAGGWYEQYF. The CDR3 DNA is TGTGCCAGCGTAGCGGGAGGGTGGTACGAGCAGTACTTC.